This T cell receptor (beta chain) comes out of a study of blood T cell repertoires in COVID-19. The table came from immunoSEQ multiplex PCR; TCRdb's copy has only in-frame clones and leaves some out. Counted here are more than 200,000 clones, around 83% occurring once; the ten biggest clones make up 7.5% to 9.5%. V lost 6 bases and J lost 2; bases outside the gene matches: 11. This CDR3 is 16 amino acids long. CDR1 and CDR2 from the germline V gene are MDHEN and SYDVKM. This receptor was identified in an elderly woman with COVID-19, enrolled during active disease. The rearrangement uses TRBV28 and TRBJ2-7, with TRBD2 matching 9 bases. What was sequenced was peripheral blood. The CDR3 loop reads CASSLGVASGTYEQYF. Written as DNA, the CDR3 is TGTGCCAGCAGCCTGGGGGTGGCTAGCGGGACCTACGAGCAGTACTTC.